These 26 T cell receptor beta chains came from one sample sequenced in a study of blood T cell repertoires in COVID-19. Profiling relied on immunoSEQ multiplex PCR, and the TCRdb table lists in-frame clones only, not all of them. Counted here are under 95,000 clones, around 87% occurring once; the ten biggest clones make up 4.5% to 6%. The specimen sequenced was peripheral blood. These receptor sequences come from an elderly woman with acute or convalescent COVID-19.

The V call is TRBV11-2, the J call TRBJ2-3, with 8 bases that match TRBD1. The CDR3 length is 16 residues. CDR1 is SGHAT, CDR2 FQNNGV, per germline. The V gene end was trimmed by 0 bases and the J gene end by 4 bases; junction bases not matched to a gene: 6. CDR3 DNA sequence: TGTGCCAGCAGCTTAGACGGGACAGGATCTTCAGATACGCAGTATTTT. As protein: CASSLDGTGSSDTQYF. The entire variable domain, with the rest obtained from reference TRBV11-2 and TRBJ2-3, is as follows: EAGVAQSPRYKIIEKRQSVAFWCNPISGHATLYWYQQILGQGPKLLIQFQNNGVVDDSQLPKDRFSAERLKGVDSTLKIQPAKLEDSAVYLCASSLDGTGSSDTQYFGPGTRLTVL.

CDR3 DNA sequence: TGTGCCACCAGTGAACAGGGGAGTAGGAATGAGCAGTTCTTC. Its translation is CATSEQGSRNEQFF. V and J are TRBV24-1 and TRBJ2-1, with 7 bases that match TRBD1. The CDR3 extends over 14 amino acids. V was pared by 4 bases and J by 7 bases, with 6 bases of the junction left unmatched. In germline, CDR1 is KGHDR, CDR2 SFDVKD.

The chain has TRBV7-8 and TRBJ2-2; 11 bases align to TRBD1. This CDR3 is built from 16 residues. Trimming removed 3 bases from V and 6 bases from J; junction bases left unmatched: 6. Germline V CDR1 and CDR2: SGHVS, FQNEAQ. Written as DNA, the CDR3 is TGTGCCAGCAGCTTGAGGATGGGACAGGGGGCCGGGGAGCTGTTTTTT. It is translated as CASSLRMGQGAGELFF.

This clone was picked up a small number of times. This chain links TRBV12-3 or TRBV12-4 with TRBJ2-1, with D maybe TRBD2 (5 bases). Trimming stripped 8 bases from V and 5 bases from J, with 10 bases between. The CDR3 contains 12 residues. CDR3 sequence reads: CASLSGHNEQFF. CDR3 nucleotides: TGTGCCAGCCTAAGCGGCCACAATGAGCAGTTCTTC.

V usage is TRBV6-5 and J usage is TRBJ1-3, with TRBD1 as a possible D gene (6 bases). In germline, CDR1 is MNHEY, CDR2 SVGAGI. The V and J ends lost 6 bases and 0 bases respectively, with 9 bases between them. The CDR3 is 14 amino acids. CDR3 DNA: TGTGCCAGCAGGCAGGGGAACTCTGGAAACACCATATATTTT. Amino acid sequence: CASRQGNSGNTIYF.

The genes are TRBV19 and TRBJ2-2, with 9 bases fitting TRBD1. CDR3 length: 14 residues. After removal of 7 bases from V and 5 bases from J, the junction contained 5 bases not matched to a gene. Germline V gene lookup returns CDR1 LNHDA and CDR2 SQIVND (reference sequence). CDR3 DNA: TGTGCCAGTACCACGACAGGGGGTACCGGGGAGCTGTTTTTT. This encodes CASTTTGGTGELFF.

About this clone: The junction differs from germline at one of its ends, possibly a read error. This chain uses TRBV7-7 with TRBJ2-1, with D possibly matching TRBD2 (6 bases). Germline CDR1 and CDR2: SSHAT and FNYEAQ (reference sequence). The CDR3 consists of 16 residues. CDR3 in DNA: TGTGCTAGCAGCCCAGGACTACCAAGCTCCTACAATGAGCAGTTCTTC. Translation: CASSPGLPSSYNEQFF. The whole variable domain, remainder taken from reference TRBV7-7 and TRBJ2-1, is GAGVSQSPRYKVTKRGQDVTLRCDPISSHATLYWYQQALGQGPEFLTYFNYEAQPDKSGLPSDRFSAERPEGSISTLTIQRTEQRDSAMYRCASSPGLPSSYNEQFFGPGTRLTVL.

The V and J genes are TRBV6-5 and TRBJ1-2, with a weak D call TRBD1 (6 bases). V lost 6 bases and J 7 bases, leaving 12 bases between the germline ends. The V gene's germline CDR1 is MNHEY and CDR2 SVGAGI. The CDR3 is made up of 12 amino acids. The CDR3 loop is CASRTSGVGYTF. The CDR3 coding sequence is TGTGCCAGCAGGACGTCAGGGGTTGGCTACACCTTC.

V usage is TRBV5-6 and J usage is TRBJ2-2; 10 bases are a match to TRBD2. Germline V gene data show CDR1 as SGHDT and CDR2 as YYEEEE. The ends lost 3 bases at V and 5 bases at J; junction bases unmatched: 7. The CDR3 has 16 amino acids. The CDR3 DNA sequence: TGTGCCAGCAGCTCCCCCCTAGCGGGAGTAACCGGGGAGCTGTTTTTT. Residues: CASSSPLAGVTGELFF.

The chain combines TRBV15 with TRBJ2-2; D gene uncertain. Germline V gene sequence: CDR1 LNHNV, CDR2 YYDKDF (reference sequence). The CDR3 loop spans 15 amino acids. V was trimmed by 1 base and J by 1 base, leaving 7 bases between them. The chain's CDR3 is CATSRGHKNTGELFF. CDR3 bases: TGTGCCACCAGCAGAGGGCACAAGAACACCGGGGAGCTGTTTTTT.

This chain links TRBV5-5 with TRBJ1-6, with 10 bases identical to TRBD1. The CDR3 has 14 amino acids. Germline V lookup: CDR1 SGHKS, CDR2 YYEKEE (reference sequence). Losses at the gene ends were 4 bases for V and 7 bases for J; bases not matched to a gene: 2. The CDR3 protein is CASSRDRGNSPLHF. CDR3 nucleotides: TGTGCCAGCAGCCGGGACAGGGGAAATTCACCCCTCCACTTT.

The chain recombines TRBV11-1 with TRBJ2-3; TRBD1 is a possible D gene (5 bases). CDR3 size: 12 residues. Trimming shortened V by 5 bases and J by 3 bases, and 6 bases separated the two germline ends. Germline V lookup: CDR1 SGHAT, CDR2 FQDESV (reference sequence). The CDR3 DNA reads as TGTGCCAGCAGCCCAGGGACAGATACGCAGTATTTT. As protein: CASSPGTDTQYF.

The gene calls are TRBV7-2 and TRBJ2-3; 11 positions agree with TRBD2. The germline gives CDR1 SGHTA, CDR2 FQGNSA. This CDR3 contains 18 residues. V shed 5 bases, J shed 2 bases, and the junction held 12 bases outside the gene matches. The DNA for the CDR3 is TGTGCCAGCAGCCCCGTTGTTAGCGGGGGGGCCAACACAGATACGCAGTATTTT. Translation gives CASSPVVSGGANTDTQYF.

The rearrangement joins TRBV2 to TRBJ1-1; 8 bases line up with TRBD1. The germline CDR1 and CDR2 sequences are SNHLY and FYNNEI. Germline trimming cut 9 bases from V and 0 bases from J; bases unmatched to any gene: 12. The CDR3 covers 16 residues. CDR3 in DNA: TGTGCCAGAACCCGACAGGGGTCTTTATTGAACACTGAAGCTTTCTTT. This gives the protein CARTRQGSLLNTEAFF.

The genes are TRBV4-3 and TRBJ1-1; a weak D match, TRBD1 (6 bases). With 6 bases removed from V and 5 bases from J, the gap between germline ends came to 13 bases. This CDR3 is 13 amino acids long. The germline gives CDR1 LGHNA, CDR2 YSLEER. DNA of the CDR3: TGCGCCAGCAGTCGTACAGGGTCGACTGAAGCTTTCTTT. Protein product: CASSRTGSTEAFF.

This chain's CDR3 is CASSDRWGVDGEAFF. DNA for the CDR3: TGTGCCAGTAGTGACCGATGGGGGGTTGATGGTGAAGCTTTCTTT. This chain uses TRBV19 with TRBJ1-1; D possibly corresponds to TRBD1 (5 bases). Trimming took 5 bases from V and 7 from J, leaving 20 bases between them. The germline V gene encodes CDR1 LNHDA and CDR2 SQIVND (reference sequence). The CDR3 is 15 amino acids.

The genes are TRBV7-9 and TRBJ2-1, with TRBD2 matching 7 bases. CDR1 is SEHNR, CDR2 FQNEAQ, per germline (reference sequence). V lost 4 bases to trimming and J lost 2 bases; unmatched junction nucleotides: 2. The CDR3 extends over 14 amino acids. Here the CDR3 DNA reads TGTGCCAGCAGCTGGAGCGGGGCCTACAATGAGCAGTTCTTC. Amino acids: CASSWSGAYNEQFF. Complete variable domain (other parts from reference TRBV7-9 and TRBJ2-1): DTGVSQNPRHKITKRGQNVTFRCDPISEHNRLYWYRQTLGQGPEFLTYFQNEAQLEKSRLLSDRFSAERPKGSFSTLEIQRTEQGDSAMYLCASSWSGAYNEQFFGPGTRLTVL.

This clone was seen once. This rearrangement joins TRBV6-1 to TRBJ1-2; D uncertain. Trimming removed 0 bases at V and 2 bases at J, with 7 bases between. Looked up from germline, CDR1 is MNHNS and CDR2 is SASEGT. The CDR3 extends over 14 amino acids. CDR3 sequence reads: CASSEASGNYGYTF. The CDR3 nucleotides read TGTGCCAGCAGTGAAGCAAGCGGAAACTATGGCTACACCTTC.

This chain links TRBV19 with TRBJ2-7; weak D call: TRBD2 (6 bases). The CDR3 covers 15 residues. Trimming cost V 6 bases and J 0 bases, with 15 bases left between them. Germline assignment: CDR1 LNHDA and CDR2 SQIVND (reference sequence). The CDR3 protein is CASRATSYSSYEQYF. CDR3 DNA sequence: TGTGCCAGTAGAGCTACTAGCTATAGCTCCTACGAGCAGTACTTC.

This clone was recorded a few times. The chain uses TRBV3-1 (or the pseudogene TRBV3-2) and TRBJ2-1; D may be TRBD1 (5 bases). The CDR3 spans 15 residues. Germline V gene lookup returns CDR1 LGHDT and CDR2 YNNKEL (reference sequence). V was clipped by 0 bases and J by 8 bases, with 14 bases between them. The CDR3 nucleotides are TGTGCCAGCAGCCAAGATCAAAGGGGAAGGGATGAGCAGTTCTTC. Translation gives CASSQDQRGRDEQFF.

This chain joins TRBV12-3 or TRBV12-4 and TRBJ2-1; the D is unclear. V was pared by 6 bases and J by 4 bases, with 10 bases between. The CDR3 runs to 13 residues. CDR3 sequence reads: CASSFREYNEQFF. In DNA, the CDR3 is TGTGCCAGCAGCTTCCGTGAGTACAATGAGCAGTTCTTC.

This clone was observed once. The chain links TRBV13 to TRBJ2-2; tentative D call: TRBD1 (6 bases). The CDR3 extends over 14 amino acids. The germline gives CDR1 PRHDT, CDR2 FYEKMQ (reference sequence). With 8 bases removed from V and 10 bases from J, the gap between germline ends came to 20 bases. Here the CDR3 reads CASVLQGPIMELFF. CDR3 in DNA: TGTGCCAGCGTACTCCAGGGGCCAATAATGGAGCTGTTTTTT. Using reference TRBV13 and TRBJ2-2 for the parts outside the CDR3, the full variable domain is AAGVIQSPRHLIKEKRETATLKCYPIPRHDTVYWYQQGPGQDPQFLISFYEKMQSDKGSIPDRFSAQQFSDYHSELNMSSLELGDSALYFCASVLQGPIMELFFGEGSRLTVL.

V usage is TRBV15 and J usage is TRBJ1-2; D is possibly TRBD1 (6 bases). The CDR3 length is 14 residues. Germline assignment: CDR1 LNHNV and CDR2 YYDKDF (reference sequence). V was trimmed by 3 bases and J by 2 bases, leaving 10 bases between them. Written as DNA, the CDR3 is TGTGCCACCAGCAGCGGGACACTCAACTATGGCTACACCTTC. Translation: CATSSGTLNYGYTF. The whole variable domain, filled in from reference TRBV15 and TRBJ1-2, reads DAMVIQNPRYQVTQFGKPVTLSCSQTLNHNVMYWYQQKSSQAPKLLFHYYDKDFNNEADTPDNFQSRRPNTSFCFLDIRSPGLGDTAMYLCATSSGTLNYGYTFGSGTRLTVV.

The chain has TRBV5-1 and TRBJ2-1; TRBD1 is a possible D gene (5 bases). Germline CDR1 and CDR2: SGHRS and YFSETQ. This CDR3 is built from 15 residues. V shed 3 bases and J shed 4 bases, with 14 bases lying between them. The CDR3 bases are TGCGCCAGCAGCTCCCCTACCAGACAGTACAATGAGCAGTTCTTC. Translated, it gives CASSSPTRQYNEQFF.

The chain recombines TRBV15 with TRBJ2-7; 7 bases are shared with TRBD1. J was trimmed by 2 bases and V by 4 bases; bases with no gene match: 2. Per germline, CDR1 LNHNV and CDR2 YYDKDF (reference sequence). This CDR3 has 13 amino acids. The CDR3 bases are TGTGCCACCAGCACAGACAGGGCCTACGAGCAGTACTTC. Amino acids: CATSTDRAYEQYF.

This chain links TRBV6-5 with TRBJ2-5; no reliable D call. V dropped 2 bases and J dropped 4 bases, with 11 bases sitting between them. The CDR3 spans 14 residues. Germline V gives CDR1 MNHEY, CDR2 SVGAGI. The CDR3, as DNA: TGTGCCAGCAGTTACGTGGGCAGTCGAGAGACCCAGTACTTC. This gives the protein CASSYVGSRETQYF.